A single sample is the source of the 23 T cell receptor beta chains below, sequenced in a study of T cell repertoires in cytomegalovirus infection. TCRdb fed the reads into MiXCR, producing one record per CDR3 protein. The table records 70,000 or so distinct CDR3 sequences, less than 30% of them present only once. What these receptors recognize is not known. The sample in question was CD8+ T cells from cultured PBMCs, obtained from culture after CMV antigen stimulation. Receptors were obtained from a human donor in good health (CMV status not recorded). Some clones in this sample may be carry-over from other donors' samples.

This clonotype has only a few counts. This chain joins TRBV4-3 and TRBJ2-2; D possibly matches TRBD1 or TRBD2 (5 bases each). This CDR3 has 19 residues. From germline, CDR1 is LGHNA and CDR2 YSLEER. V was clipped by 0 bases and J by 1 base, with 18 bases between them. The CDR3 DNA reads TGCGCCAGCAGCCAAGACTCCTCAGTGGGGGTAGGGAACACCGGGGAGCTGTTTTTT. Encoded protein: CASSQDSSVGVGNTGELFF.

The gene calls are TRBV6-6 and TRBJ2-3; 13 nucleotides match TRBD2. CDR1 MNHNY and CDR2 SVGAGI come from the germline V gene (reference sequence). The V and J ends lost 6 bases and 4 bases, in that order; junction bases with no gene match: 7. This CDR3 region has 16 residues. The CDR3 nucleotides are TGTGCCAGCAGGCCCACTAGCGGGAGGGAAGCAGATACGCAGTATTTT. Translating gives CASRPTSGREADTQYF.

This clonotype has a handful of counts. The CDR3, as DNA: TGTGCCAGCAGTTTACGGGGGGGCGAGGTCACTGAAGCTTTCTTT. Encoded protein: CASSLRGGEVTEAFF. The chain carries TRBV27 and TRBJ1-1; possibly TRBD1 for D (6 bases). Germline-derived CDR1 and CDR2 are MNHEY and SMNVEV (reference sequence). The ends were cut back, 2 bases at V and 4 bases at J, with 14 bases in the middle. This CDR3 is built from 15 residues.

The chain uses TRBV6-6 and TRBJ2-7; 8 positions match TRBD1. V lost 5 bases to trimming and J lost 0 bases; unmatched junction nucleotides: 9. The CDR3 loop spans 16 amino acids. CDR1 and CDR2 from the germline V gene are MNHNY and SVGAGI (reference sequence). This chain's CDR3 is CASSILGQEVSYEQYF. CDR3 coding DNA: TGTGCCAGCAGTATCCTGGGACAGGAGGTCTCCTACGAGCAGTACTTC.

This clonotype was counted at least ten times. This chain uses TRBV4-2 with TRBJ1-5; no clear D gene. The V end lost 4 bases, the J end lost 3 bases, and 10 bases lay between the germline ends. Germline lookup yields CDR1 LGHNA and CDR2 YNFKEQ. This CDR3 is 14 amino acids long. The CDR3, as DNA: TGTGCCAGCAGCCTAGAGGAACCCAATCAGCCCCAGCATTTT. Protein sequence: CASSLEEPNQPQHF.

This clonotype came up a few times. The rearrangement links TRBV9 to TRBJ1-4; no clear D gene. This CDR3 has 13 amino acids. V lost 3 bases to trimming and J lost 7 bases, with 10 bases between them. Germline values: CDR1 SGDLS, CDR2 YYNGEE. The CDR3 protein is CASSDGSGEKLFF. CDR3 DNA: TGTGCCAGCAGCGACGGGTCAGGTGAAAAACTGTTTTTT.

This sequence joins TRBV20-1 and TRBJ2-2; TRBD1 matches at 9 bases. In germline, CDR1 is DFQATT, CDR2 SNEGSKA (reference sequence). Unmatched junction bases numbered 7, after V lost 6 bases and J lost 8 bases. The CDR3 runs 13 residues. Here the CDR3 DNA reads TGCAGTGCCAATCGACAGGGGGGGGGGGAGCTGTTTTTT. Residues: CSANRQGGGELFF.

The chain carries TRBV6-6 and TRBJ1-5; D may be TRBD1 (5 bases). The V end lost 6 bases, the J end lost 0 bases, and 15 bases lay between the germline ends. The CDR3 totals 16 residues. Germline-derived CDR1 and CDR2 are MNHNY and SVGAGI (reference sequence). The CDR3 sequence: CASSPPGVNSNQPQHF. CDR3 DNA: TGTGCCAGCAGCCCGCCGGGGGTAAATAGCAATCAGCCCCAGCATTTT.

The sample holds many counts of this clonotype. This chain uses TRBV7-2 with TRBJ1-4; D possibly corresponds to TRBD1 (5 bases). Trimming left V 1 base short and J 8 bases short, with 14 bases between. Germline CDR1 and CDR2: SGHTA and FQGNSA. This CDR3 has 15 amino acids. CDR3 amino acids: CASSLVTERGEKLFF. In DNA, the CDR3 is TGTGCCAGCAGCTTAGTTACGGAAAGGGGAGAAAAACTGTTTTTT.

This chain links TRBV12-5 with TRBJ2-7, with no clear D. This CDR3 comprises 12 residues. Trimming pared 2 bases from V and 3 bases from J, leaving 5 bases between. Germline V gene sequence: CDR1 LGHNT, CDR2 FRNRAP. The CDR3, as DNA: TGTGCTAGTGGTTTGTCCCACTACGAGCAGTACTTC. Protein product: CASGLSHYEQYF.

This clonotype came up many times. The gene calls are TRBV7-2 and TRBJ2-1; 11 nucleotides agree with TRBD2. The V segment lost 0 bases and the J segment 8 bases; nucleotides outside the gene matches: 6. CDR3 length: 16 residues. Germline V lookup: CDR1 SGHTA, CDR2 FQGNSA. The CDR3 sequence: CASSLASSGRIDEQFF. CDR3 sequence (DNA): TGTGCCAGCAGCTTAGCCTCTAGCGGGAGGATCGATGAGCAGTTCTTC.

This clonotype appeared many times. This chain uses TRBV7-2 with TRBJ2-3; 11 nucleotides match TRBD2. The V and J ends lost 1 base and 2 bases, in that order; junction bases with no gene match: 5. The CDR3 has 17 amino acids. Germline assignment: CDR1 SGHTA and CDR2 FQGNSA. In DNA, the CDR3 is TGTGCCAGCAGCTTAGGGCTAGCGGGGGGCTACACAGATACGCAGTATTTT. Translating gives CASSLGLAGGYTDTQYF.

V and J are TRBV12-3 or TRBV12-4 and TRBJ1-1; D is unresolved. The CDR3 consists of 12 residues. Trimming took 3 bases from V and 4 from J, leaving 6 bases between them. Here the CDR3 reads CASSLYGTEAFF. CDR3 DNA: TGTGCCAGCAGTTTGTATGGCACTGAAGCTTTCTTT.

The chain combines TRBV9 with TRBJ2-1, with no clear D. Germline CDR1 is SGDLS and CDR2 is YYNGEE. There are 17 residues in the CDR3. Trimming took off 0 bases at V and 0 bases at J, with 13 bases between the two ends. The chain's CDR3 is CASSVGSGQSSYNEQFF. As DNA, the CDR3 is TGTGCCAGCAGCGTAGGATCCGGCCAGAGCTCCTACAATGAGCAGTTCTTC. Filled out from reference TRBV9 and TRBJ2-1, the complete variable domain reads DSGVTQTPKHLITATGQRVTLRCSPRSGDLSVYWYQQSLDQGLQFLIQYYNGEERAKGNILERFSAQQFPDLHSELNLSSLELGDSALYFCASSVGSGQSSYNEQFFGPGTRLTVL.

This clonotype has more than one count but fewer than ten. The chain links TRBV6-5 to TRBJ2-3; 9 bases agree with TRBD2. CDR1 and CDR2 from the germline V gene are MNHEY and SVGAGI. The J segment lost 0 bases and the V segment lost 6 bases, leaving 16 bases of the junction unmatched. This CDR3 has 19 residues. CDR3 sequence: CASSLLLGGRAASTDTQYF. The CDR3 bases are TGTGCCAGCAGCCTCCTTCTCGGCGGGAGGGCCGCGAGCACAGATACGCAGTATTTT.

This chain uses TRBV4-3 with TRBJ1-1, with D unresolved. V lost 4 bases to trimming and J lost 1 base, with 13 bases between them. The CDR3 runs to 15 residues. Germline values: CDR1 LGHNA, CDR2 YSLEER. The chain's CDR3 is CASSREVGSNTEAFF. Here the CDR3 DNA reads TGCGCCAGCAGCCGAGAGGTTGGATCGAACACTGAAGCTTTCTTT.

This clonotype was observed a few times. The chain joins TRBV19 to TRBJ1-5, with a possible D match to TRBD1 (6 bases). V lost 5 bases, J lost 7 bases, and 18 bases lay in between. Germline V gene sequence: CDR1 LNHDA, CDR2 SQIVND (reference sequence). The CDR3 covers 15 residues. CDR3 coding DNA: TGTGCCAGTAGTTTCCGTAGGGGGGAATTCCAGCCCCAGCATTTT. Translating it yields CASSFRRGEFQPQHF.

The chain is built from TRBV18 and TRBJ2-5, with a possible D match to TRBD2 (5 bases). V lost 5 bases and J 2 bases, leaving 9 bases between the germline ends. The CDR3 has 13 residues. CDR1 and CDR2 from the germline V gene are KGHSH and LQKENI. As DNA, the CDR3 is TGTGCCAGCTCAGGGAGATTACAAGAGACCCAGTACTTC. It encodes CASSGRLQETQYF.

Only one count was recorded for this clonotype. V gene TRBV4-1 combines with J gene TRBJ1-2; D remains unclear. CDR3 size: 15 residues. The germline gives CDR1 MGHRA, CDR2 YSYEKL. Trimming stripped 0 bases from V and 8 bases from J, with 16 bases between. Here the CDR3 DNA reads TGCGCCAGCAGCCAAGATCTAGAGGCAGAGGGCGGCTACACCTTC. Residues: CASSQDLEAEGGYTF.

The chain is built from TRBV6-2 or TRBV6-3 and TRBJ2-4; 14 bases fit TRBD2. This CDR3 has 17 amino acids. The trim removed 6 bases at V and 2 bases at J, leaving 6 bases unmatched. Per germline, CDR1 MNHEY and CDR2 SVGEGT. The CDR3: CASRAGTSGSTKNIQYF. CDR3 coding DNA: TGTGCCAGCAGGGCTGGGACTAGCGGGAGTACCAAAAACATTCAGTACTTC.

The V and J genes are TRBV30 and TRBJ2-5; the D gene could be TRBD1 or TRBD2 (6 bases each). Germline CDR1 is GTSNPN and CDR2 is SVGIG (reference sequence). V was pared by 1 base and J by 3 bases, with 18 bases between. This CDR3 region has 16 residues. The CDR3 is CAWSAPRRGWEETQYF. The CDR3 bases are TGTGCCTGGAGTGCCCCTAGGAGGGGGTGGGAAGAGACCCAGTACTTC.

V and J are TRBV2 and TRBJ1-6, with D possibly matching TRBD1 (6 bases). Trimming took 6 bases from V and 5 from J, leaving 11 bases between them. The CDR3 runs 14 residues. CDR1 SNHLY and CDR2 FYNNEI come from the germline V gene. The CDR3 bases are TGTGCCAGCAGGCGACAGGAACATAATTCACCCCTCCACTTT. Translation gives CASRRQEHNSPLHF.

This rearrangement joins TRBV28 to TRBJ2-5; the match to TRBD2 covers 8 bases. This CDR3 region has 14 residues. J lost 5 bases, V lost 7 bases, and 9 bases had no gene match. CDR1 is MDHEN, CDR2 SYDVKM, per germline. The CDR3 DNA is TGTGCCAGCATCCCGGCGGGGGGCGAGGAGACCCAGTACTTC. Translating it yields CASIPAGGEETQYF.